The next 28 T cell receptor beta chains were all read from a single sample in a study of T cells after yellow fever vaccination. TCRdb itself ran the 5' RACE reads through MiXCR, one entry per CDR3 protein. This sample has some 670,000 distinct CDR3 sequences, with over 9% found just once. The source material was PBMCs, sampled on the day of the yellow fever booster vaccination. The receptors shown here come from a man aged 30-40 years who received the YFV17D yellow fever vaccine.

This clonotype showed up just a few times. V gene TRBV29-1 combines with J gene TRBJ1-2; possible D gene TRBD1, 5 bases. The CDR3 sequence is 11 residues long. Trimming pared 4 bases from V and 8 bases from J, leaving 11 bases between. CDR1 and CDR2 from the germline V gene are SQVTM and ANQGSEA. CDR3 DNA sequence: TGCAGCGTTGTAGGGGAGAGGGGCTACACCTTC. Encoded protein: CSVVGERGYTF.

This clonotype showed up just a few times. The V call is TRBV15, the J call TRBJ1-1; the D gene is possibly TRBD1 (6 bases). The CDR3 extends over 15 amino acids. Germline-derived CDR1 and CDR2 are LNHNV and YYDKDF (reference sequence). Trimming left V 5 bases short and J 5 bases short, with 18 bases between. The CDR3 sequence is CATSPEAGTLTEAFF. The CDR3 coding sequence is TGTGCCACCAGCCCCGAGGCCGGGACACTAACTGAAGCTTTCTTT.

The CDR3 here is CASSEMSSEQYF. The CDR3 DNA reads as TGTGCCAGCAGTGAAATGAGTAGCGAGCAGTACTTC. This chain links TRBV6-1 with TRBJ2-7, with D uncertain. This CDR3 is 12 amino acids long. Trimming removed 2 bases at V and 6 bases at J, with 8 bases between. Germline V gives CDR1 MNHNS, CDR2 SASEGT.

This clonotype was found a few times. This chain uses TRBV10-3 with TRBJ2-7; D unresolved. V was shortened by 2 bases and J by 0 bases, with 8 bases between the two germline ends. The germline gives CDR1 ENHRY, CDR2 SYGVKD. The CDR3 runs to 14 residues. The CDR3, as DNA: TGTGCCATCAGTGAGGCGGAAAGCTCCTACGAGCAGTACTTC. Its translation: CAISEAESSYEQYF.

The table lists this clonotype with a few counts. Possible read error: a much larger clone is one base away. CDR3 residues: CASSLSEVRGETQYF. Here the CDR3 DNA reads TGTGCCAGCAGTTTGAGCGAAGTAAGGGGAGAGACCCAGTACTTC. The rearrangement uses TRBV27 and TRBJ2-5, with D possibly TRBD1 on 5 matching bases. The CDR3 runs to 15 residues. Germline loops: CDR1 MNHEY, CDR2 SMNVEV (reference sequence). Trimming shortened V by 3 bases and J by 4 bases, and 15 bases separated the two germline ends.

This clonotype appeared a few times. This rearrangement joins TRBV6-1 to TRBJ2-7, with TRBD1 matching over 12 bases. After removal of 6 bases from V and 4 bases from J, the junction contained 7 bases not matched to a gene. CDR3 length: 15 residues. The germline CDR1 and CDR2 sequences are MNHNS and SASEGT. The CDR3 spells CASSAGTGGLYEQYF. CDR3 in DNA: TGTGCCAGCAGCGCCGGGACAGGGGGCCTATACGAGCAGTACTTC.

The rearrangement joins TRBV11-2 to TRBJ2-1; no firm D call. Per germline, CDR1 SGHAT and CDR2 FQNNGV. V shed 6 bases and J shed 3 bases, with 15 bases lying between them. CDR3 length: 15 amino acids. CDR3 amino acids: CASSLGSRLYNEQFF. In DNA, the CDR3 is TGTGCCAGCAGTCTAGGGTCCAGGCTCTACAATGAGCAGTTCTTC. The full variable domain, rest sourced from reference TRBV11-2 and TRBJ2-1, is EAGVAQSPRYKIIEKRQSVAFWCNPISGHATLYWYQQILGQGPKLLIQFQNNGVVDDSQLPKDRFSAERLKGVDSTLKIQPAKLEDSAVYLCASSLGSRLYNEQFFGPGTRLTVL.

This clonotype has a count of ten or more. This sequence joins TRBV7-2 and TRBJ2-2, with a weak D call TRBD2 (6 bases). Trimming stripped 5 bases from V and 7 bases from J, with 14 bases between. CDR1 is SGHTA and CDR2 is FQGNSA in the germline V gene. This CDR3 has 14 residues. CDR3 bases: TGTGCCAGCAGCCTCTGGGGGGTTGGCGGGGAGCTGTTTTTT. It encodes CASSLWGVGGELFF.

The CDR3 DNA reads TGTGCCAGCAGTTGGGTACGGGGGTCTAATGGCTACACCTTC. Amino acids: CASSWVRGSNGYTF. This rearrangement joins TRBV27 to TRBJ1-2; the D gene is possibly TRBD1 (5 bases). Germline V gene lookup returns CDR1 MNHEY and CDR2 SMNVEV (reference sequence). Trimming took 4 bases from V and 6 from J, leaving 15 bases between them. The CDR3 consists of 14 residues.

V and J are TRBV20-1 and TRBJ2-7; 7 bases map to TRBD1. CDR1 DFQATT and CDR2 SNEGSKA come from the germline V gene (reference sequence). The trim removed 2 bases at V and 7 bases at J, leaving 8 bases unmatched. The CDR3 spans 13 residues. CDR3 sequence (DNA): TGCAGTGCTAGAAGGACACCAGGGGGTGAGCAGTACTTC. Its protein product is CSARRTPGGEQYF.

In DNA, the CDR3 is TGTGCCAGCAGGCCCACTAGGGCACAAGAGACCCAGTACTTC. It translates to CASRPTRAQETQYF. The V call is TRBV6-2 or TRBV6-3, the J call TRBJ2-5; TRBD2 might be the D (5 bases). The CDR3 is 14 amino acids. Germline V gene lookup returns CDR1 MNHEY and CDR2 SVGEGT. V was cut by 6 bases and J by 2 bases, with 13 bases left in between.

V usage is TRBV19 and J usage is TRBJ2-2; 10 bases map to TRBD2. Germline lookup yields CDR1 LNHDA and CDR2 SQIVND (reference sequence). J lost 0 bases, V lost 7 bases, and 14 bases had no gene match. The CDR3 totals 19 residues. The CDR3 sequence: CASTPLRGGLASNTGELFF. The DNA for the CDR3 is TGTGCCAGTACTCCTCTAAGGGGGGGACTAGCGTCGAACACCGGGGAGCTGTTTTTT.

The chain has TRBV5-1 and TRBJ1-4; D is possibly TRBD1 (5 bases). Germline V CDR1 and CDR2: SGHRS, YFSETQ. Trimming removed 7 bases at V and 7 bases at J, with 17 bases between. The CDR3 sequence is 14 residues long. The CDR3, as DNA: TGCGCCAGCGCACCCGGGACCCGGGGTGAAAAACTGTTTTTT. Translation gives CASAPGTRGEKLFF. Full variable domain (remainder filled in from reference TRBV5-1 and TRBJ1-4): KAGVTQTPRYLIKTRGQQVTLSCSPISGHRSVSWYQQTPGQGLQFLFEYFSETQRNKGNFPGRFSGRQFSNSRSEMNVSTLELGDSALYLCASAPGTRGEKLFFGSGTQLSVL.

This clonotype was counted only a few times. The chain has TRBV21-1 and TRBJ1-4. TRBV21-1 is deemed a pseudogene. The CDR3 has 11 residues. The DNA for the CDR3 is TGTGCCAGCAGCAAAGGTGAAAAACTGTTTTTT. Protein product: CASSKGEKLFF.

This clonotype was recorded at least ten times. The V gene is TRBV5-1, the J gene TRBJ2-7; 11 positions agree with TRBD2. Germline CDR1 SGHRS, CDR2 YFSETQ. Trimming took 4 bases from V and 3 from J; bases not matched to a gene: 6. The CDR3 has 15 amino acids. In DNA form, the CDR3 reads TGCGCCAGCAGCGGAGCGGGACTAGCGGTCTACGAGCAGTACTTC. Its protein product is CASSGAGLAVYEQYF.

This clonotype was observed a few times. V usage is TRBV7-2 and J usage is TRBJ2-2; no definite D call. V lost 5 bases and J lost 6, with 10 bases in between. This CDR3 is 13 amino acids long. The germline V gene has CDR1 SGHTA and CDR2 FQGNSA. The CDR3 is CASSAQMSGELFF. The CDR3 DNA follows: TGTGCCAGCAGCGCGCAGATGTCCGGGGAGCTGTTTTTT.

The chain combines TRBV5-1 with TRBJ2-1, with 7 bases identical to TRBD1. CDR3 length equals 15 residues. V shed 5 bases, J shed 7 bases, and the junction held 12 bases outside the gene matches. Germline CDR1 reads SGHRS; CDR2 reads YFSETQ. The CDR3 is CASSWAGGSLNEQFF. CDR3 coding DNA: TGCGCCAGCAGTTGGGCAGGGGGAAGTTTAAATGAGCAGTTCTTC.

This clonotype was counted a few times. CDR3 bases: TGCAGTGCCATGGACAGGGCTTCTGGGGCCAACGTCCTGACTTTC. Translation: CSAMDRASGANVLTF. The V and J genes are TRBV20-1 and TRBJ2-6; the match to TRBD1 covers 8 bases. CDR1 and CDR2 from the germline V gene are DFQATT and SNEGSKA (reference sequence). This CDR3 has 15 amino acids. J lost 1 base, V lost 6 bases, and 5 bases had no gene match.

The chain combines TRBV7-6 with TRBJ1-1; D gene uncertain. Germline CDR1 reads SGHVS; CDR2 reads FNYEAQ. Trimming pared 5 bases from V and 1 base from J, leaving 11 bases between. This CDR3 comprises 14 residues. The CDR3 loop reads CASSPDPTNTEAFF. The CDR3, as DNA: TGTGCCAGCAGCCCCGACCCGACGAACACTGAAGCTTTCTTT.

The chain recombines TRBV19 with TRBJ2-1; possible D gene TRBD1, 6 bases. Between the trimmed V and J ends, which lost 2 bases and 2 bases, there was a span of 10 bases. The germline gives CDR1 LNHDA, CDR2 SQIVND (reference sequence). This CDR3 comprises 15 residues. The CDR3 region has the DNA TGTGCCAGTAGTATATTTACAGGGACCTACAATGAGCAGTTCTTC. This codes for CASSIFTGTYNEQFF. The variable domain in full, completed from reference TRBV19 and TRBJ2-1, reads DGGITQSPKYLFRKEGQNVTLSCEQNLNHDAMYWYRQDPGQGLRLIYYSQIVNDFQKGDIAEGYSVSREKKESFPLTVTSAQKNPTAFYLCASSIFTGTYNEQFFGPGTRLTVL.

This chain joins TRBV5-1 and TRBJ2-2; unclear D gene. Germline loops: CDR1 SGHRS, CDR2 YFSETQ. V lost 7 bases and J lost 2, with 12 bases in between. This CDR3 is built from 14 residues. The CDR3 bases are TGCGCCAGCCGCCCCGGCAGAAACACCGGGGAGCTGTTTTTT. Amino acid sequence: CASRPGRNTGELFF. Looking up the rest from reference TRBV5-1 and TRBJ2-2 gives the full variable domain: KAGVTQTPRYLIKTRGQQVTLSCSPISGHRSVSWYQQTPGQGLQFLFEYFSETQRNKGNFPGRFSGRQFSNSRSEMNVSTLELGDSALYLCASRPGRNTGELFFGEGSRLTVL.

The rearrangement uses TRBV5-5 and TRBJ2-5; 8 nucleotides match TRBD1. The CDR3 is 16 residues long. Looked up from germline, CDR1 is SGHKS and CDR2 is YYEKEE (reference sequence). J lost 4 bases, V lost 4 bases, and 12 bases had no gene match. The CDR3 spells CASSHDISGTGETQYF. The CDR3 DNA is TGTGCCAGCAGCCATGATATATCCGGGACAGGAGAGACCCAGTACTTC.

A few counts support this clonotype. This chain links TRBV11-2 with TRBJ2-2; D possibly corresponds to TRBD2 (6 bases). Germline-derived CDR1 and CDR2 are SGHAT and FQNNGV. V lost 3 bases to trimming and J lost 5 bases, with 10 bases between them. The CDR3 sequence is 14 residues long. CDR3 DNA: TGTGCCAGCAGCTTCTCGGACTATACCGGGGAGCTGTTTTTT. Protein sequence: CASSFSDYTGELFF.

The V gene is TRBV5-5, the J gene TRBJ2-1; the D is unclear. CDR1 SGHKS and CDR2 YYEKEE come from the germline V gene (reference sequence). There are 12 residues in the CDR3. The V gene lost 1 base and the J gene lost 6 bases, with 5 bases spanning the gap. The CDR3 DNA reads as TGTGCCAGCAGCTTGAATCTCAATGAGCAGTTCTTC. This sequence encodes CASSLNLNEQFF.

The rearrangement uses TRBV19 and TRBJ2-3; TRBD2 might be the D (5 bases). CDR3 size: 14 residues. Germline lookup yields CDR1 LNHDA and CDR2 SQIVND (reference sequence). V was clipped by 7 bases and J by 0 bases, with 11 bases between them. The CDR3 coding sequence is TGTGCCAGTACGCAGCGGTGGAGCACAGATACGCAGTATTTT. It encodes CASTQRWSTDTQYF.

This sequence joins TRBV28 and TRBJ2-7, with TRBD2 as a possible D gene (5 bases). The germline gives CDR1 MDHEN, CDR2 SYDVKM. This CDR3 has 15 amino acids. V shed 10 bases and J shed 0 bases, with 19 bases lying between them. CDR3 sequence (DNA): TGTGCCACCGGCGTTATGAGGGTTGGCTCCTACGAGCAGTACTTC. This codes for CATGVMRVGSYEQYF. The variable domain in full, with the rest retrieved from reference TRBV28 and TRBJ2-7, is DVKVTQSSRYLVKRTGEKVFLECVQDMDHENMFWYRQDPGLGLRLIYFSYDVKMKEKGDIPEGYSVSREKKERFSLILESASTNQTSMYLCATGVMRVGSYEQYFGPGTRLTVT.

This clonotype showed up many times. J is TRBJ2-7 and V is TRBV7-2; D is possibly TRBD1 (6 bases). V was clipped by 5 bases and J by 4 bases, with 18 bases between them. Germline loops: CDR1 SGHTA, CDR2 FQGNSA. The CDR3 consists of 15 residues. CDR3 loop: CASSLRTERFYEQYF. In DNA form, the CDR3 reads TGTGCCAGCAGCCTCCGGACAGAACGGTTTTACGAGCAGTACTTC.

Details on this clonotype: One junction end does not reproduce the germline sequence, and a read error may be involved. CDR3 DNA: TGTACCAGCTGCCGTCTGCCGGGACTAGCGGGATCTGACAATGAGCAGTTCTTC. As protein: CTSCRLPGLAGSDNEQFF. The chain combines TRBV13 with TRBJ2-1, with 13 bases aligning to TRBD2. From germline, CDR1 is PRHDT and CDR2 FYEKMQ (reference sequence). The CDR3 sequence is 18 residues long.